Given below is one T cell receptor (beta chain) in context. This sample is part of a study of blood T cell repertoires in COVID-19. Study overall: The study drew acute and convalescent COVID-19 samples from the United States, Italy and Spain. T cells, B-cell-depleted T cells, or PBMCs supplied cDNA or gDNA.

CDR3 length equals 15 residues. With V trimmed by 2 bases and J by 4 bases, 5 bases remained unmatched. CDR1 is SGHTS, CDR2 YDEGEE, per germline. Original processing methods: Nucleated cell number was recorded as an estimate derived from reference gene primer amplification. Here immunoSEQ multiplex PCR was the method, and the copy in TCRdb shows in-frame clones only, minus some. That table is the source of V, J and clone size, and D and trimming were worked out from the DNA. Among roughly 90,000 clones listed, about 85% were seen once. This chain uses TRBV5-8 with TRBJ2-5, with 10 bases fitting TRBD1. This receptor was obtained from a man older than 75 with acute or convalescent COVID-19. The source material was peripheral blood. CDR3 in amino acids: CASSLGTGVVETQYF. In DNA, the CDR3 is TGTGCCAGCAGCTTAGGGACAGGGGTTGTAGAGACCCAGTACTTC.